This T cell receptor beta chain was identified during a study of CD8 T cells in Susac syndrome. An amount of RNA that ranged from roughly 0.5 to 1 ug was reverse transcribed with random hexamers. Amplification of the TCR beta CDR3 was carried out by immunoSEQ multiplex PCR, which spanned a total of 54 Vbeta and 13 Jbeta segments. Each CDR3 protein is one row after TCRdb ran MiXCR on the immunoSEQ multiplex PCR reads. The sample consists of about 140,000 distinct CDR3 sequences, approximately 95% of them appearing once. The V end lost 7 bases, the J end lost 1 base, and 14 bases lay between the germline ends. The length of the CDR3 is 14 residues. The germline CDR1 and CDR2 sequences are SNHLY and FYNNEI. Sequencing of TCR beta was performed on blood CD8+ and CD4+ T cells. This clonotype was seen just once.

The sample comprised CD4+ T cells from PBMCs. The chain combines TRBV2 with TRBJ2-7; no clear D gene. The receptor comes from a human donor with Susac syndrome. CDR3 DNA: TGTGCCAGCAAGGCTAGTACTCCTTCCTACGAGCAGTACTTC. Translation gives CASKASTPSYEQYF. The entire variable domain, with the rest obtained from reference TRBV2 and TRBJ2-7, is as follows: EPEVTQTPSHQVTQMGQEVILRCVPISNHLYFYWYRQILGQKVEFLVSFYNNEISEKSEIFDDQFSVERPDGSNFTLKIRSTKLEDSAMYFCASKASTPSYEQYFGPGTRLTVT.